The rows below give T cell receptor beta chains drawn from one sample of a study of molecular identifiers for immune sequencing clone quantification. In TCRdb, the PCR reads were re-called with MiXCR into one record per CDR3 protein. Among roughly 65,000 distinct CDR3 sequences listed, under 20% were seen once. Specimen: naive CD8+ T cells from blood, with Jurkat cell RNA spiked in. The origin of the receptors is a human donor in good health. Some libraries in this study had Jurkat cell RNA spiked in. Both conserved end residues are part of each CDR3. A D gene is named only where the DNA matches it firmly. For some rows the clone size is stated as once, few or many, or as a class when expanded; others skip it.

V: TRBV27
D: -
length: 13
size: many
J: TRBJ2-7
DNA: TGTGCCAGCAGTTTAAATCTAGGGCGCGAGCAGTACTTC
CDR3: CASSLNLGREQYF

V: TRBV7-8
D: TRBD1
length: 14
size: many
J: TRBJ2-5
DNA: TGTGCCAGCACCCAGGGACAGAGCCAAGAGACCCAGTACTTC
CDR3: CASTQGQSQETQYF

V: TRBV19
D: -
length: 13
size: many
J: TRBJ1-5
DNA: TGTGCCAGTAGTGGTTCAGCATCTCAGCCCCAGCATTTT
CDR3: CASSGSASQPQHF

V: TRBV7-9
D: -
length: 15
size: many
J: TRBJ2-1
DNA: TGTGCCAGCAGCTCCACCCAAACTCCGGTTTCTGAGCAGTTCTTC
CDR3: CASSSTQTPVSEQFF

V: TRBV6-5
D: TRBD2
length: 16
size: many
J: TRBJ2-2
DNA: TGTGCCAGAGATTATAGCGGGAGAATAAGGGACGGGGAGCTGTTTTTT
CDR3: CARDYSGRIRDGELFF

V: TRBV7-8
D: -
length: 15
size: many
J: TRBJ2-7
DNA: TGTGCCAGCAGCCGAAGACTAGAAACGTCCTACGAGCAGTACTTC
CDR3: CASSRRLETSYEQYF

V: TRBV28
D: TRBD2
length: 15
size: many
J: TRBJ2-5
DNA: TGTGCCAGCAGACAAGAAAGCGGGAAACAAGAGACCCAGTACTTC
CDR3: CASRQESGKQETQYF

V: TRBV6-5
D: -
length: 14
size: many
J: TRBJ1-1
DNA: TGTGCCAGCACTGGGGCCGCTATGAACACTGAAGCTTTCTTT
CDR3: CASTGAAMNTEAFF

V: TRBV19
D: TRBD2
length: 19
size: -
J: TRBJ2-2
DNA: TGTGCCAGTAGTATGGGCCCGGCTGGAGCGGGAGGGCCGATCGGGGAGCTGTTTTTT
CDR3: CASSMGPAGAGGPIGELFF

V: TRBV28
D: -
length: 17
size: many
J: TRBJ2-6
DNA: TGTGCCAGCAGCCAAGGCACAGGGCCACCTGGGGCCAACGTCCTGACTTTC
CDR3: CASSQGTGPPGANVLTF

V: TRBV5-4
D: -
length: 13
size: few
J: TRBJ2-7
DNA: TGTGCCAGCAGCACTGCAGAGTCCTACGAGCAGTACTTC
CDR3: CASSTAESYEQYF

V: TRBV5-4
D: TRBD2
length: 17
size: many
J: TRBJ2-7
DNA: TGTGCCAGCAGCCCAAAGGTCGGTGGCGGGAGGGTCTACGAGCAGTACTTC
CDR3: CASSPKVGGGRVYEQYF